The 11 T cell receptor beta chains presented below share a single source sample, sequenced in a study of T-cell reconstitution after alpha-beta-depleted transplantation in children. Preparation of the TCRbeta library involved a method that used unique molecular identifiers. TCRdb redid the calling of the PCR reads with MiXCR, one entry per CDR3 protein. Found here are around 960,000 distinct CDR3 sequences, roughly 29% of them singletons; the top ten hold over 25%. The sample was PBMCs, mostly from graft donor cells, taken 360 days after TCRalphabeta/CD19-depleted stem cell transplant. The receptor set was obtained from a boy less than two years old who had a stem cell transplant for SCID, so the T cells may come from the graft donor.

The rearrangement joins TRBV6-4 to TRBJ2-1, with 7 bases lining up with TRBD2. The CDR3 is made up of 15 amino acids. Germline CDR1 MRHNA, CDR2 SNTAGT. Unmatched junction bases numbered 12, after V lost 8 bases and J lost 5 bases. CDR3 sequence: CASALSGTIHNEQFF. As DNA, the CDR3 is TGTGCCAGCGCACTATCAGGGACTATCCACAATGAGCAGTTCTTC.

DNA of the CDR3: TGCGCCAGCAGCTTGGTAGGGGGGAACATTCAGTACTTC. This gives the protein CASSLVGGNIQYF. V is TRBV5-1 and J is TRBJ2-4, with D perhaps matching TRBD1 or TRBD2 (6 bases each). The CDR3 totals 13 residues. Trimming took 0 bases from V and 7 from J, leaving 8 bases between them. The V gene's germline CDR1 is SGHRS and CDR2 YFSETQ.

CDR3 loop: CASRLAGTAKQPQHF. In DNA, the CDR3 is TGTGCCAGCAGACTGGCTGGGACTGCCAAGCAGCCCCAGCATTTT. This chain joins TRBV12-3 or TRBV12-4 and TRBJ1-5; a weak D match, TRBD1 (5 bases). This CDR3 has 15 amino acids. Trimming removed 6 bases at V and 7 bases at J, with 19 bases between.

In this sample, this clonotype turned up once. CDR3 DNA sequence: TGCAGTGCTAGCGAGGTCGCCTACAATGAGCAGTTCTTC. Encoded protein: CSASEVAYNEQFF. The chain has TRBV20-1 and TRBJ2-1; D call uncertain. Per the germline V gene, CDR1 is DFQATT and CDR2 is SNEGSKA (reference sequence). V lost 3 bases and J lost 2, with 8 bases in between. This CDR3 spans 13 amino acids.

This clonotype was observed a single time. The CDR3 sequence is CASSLGGRGWVDTQYF. The CDR3 DNA reads TGTGCCAGCAGCTTAGGTGGCAGGGGGTGGGTAGATACGCAGTATTTT. V usage is TRBV7-2 and J usage is TRBJ2-3, with TRBD1 identical over 7 bases. CDR3 size: 16 residues. V shed 1 base and J 5 bases; nucleotides not matched to a gene: 9. From germline, CDR1 is SGHTA and CDR2 FQGNSA.

This clonotype came up many times. The chain links TRBV3-1 to TRBJ2-5; no clear D. Germline assignment: CDR1 LGHDT and CDR2 YNNKEL (reference sequence). The CDR3 covers 15 residues. Trimming shortened V by 7 bases and J by 2 bases, and 17 bases separated the two germline ends. CDR3 sequence reads: CASTRRLGPQETQYF. In DNA, the CDR3 is TGTGCCAGCACGCGTCGTCTGGGTCCGCAAGAGACCCAGTACTTC.

The chain has TRBV9 and TRBJ1-1, with a possible D match to TRBD1 (5 bases). In germline, CDR1 is SGDLS, CDR2 YYNGEE. V lost 4 bases, J lost 1 base, and 23 bases lay in between. The CDR3 loop spans 18 amino acids. The CDR3 bases are TGTGCCAGCAGCCCCCGGCGGGGGGGTGGGCCCCCGAACACTGAAGCTTTCTTT. It encodes CASSPRRGGGPPNTEAFF.

Ten or more counts support this clonotype. The rearrangement uses TRBV6-5 and TRBJ1-2, with D unresolved. V was trimmed by 2 bases and J by 2 bases, leaving 6 bases between them. The CDR3 runs 13 residues. The V gene's germline CDR1 is MNHEY and CDR2 SVGAGI. The CDR3 region has the DNA TGTGCCAGCAGTTACGGGCGGAACTATGGCTACACCTTC. This translates into CASSYGRNYGYTF.

The rearrangement links TRBV7-2 to TRBJ2-5; D uncertain. Germline CDR1 reads SGHTA; CDR2 reads FQGNSA. V lost 4 bases to trimming and J lost 5 bases, with 11 bases between them. The CDR3 is 13 amino acids. CDR3 bases: TGTGCCAGCAGCTACTCTCTACTGGAGACCCAGTACTTC. Translating gives CASSYSLLETQYF.

This clonotype is a singleton in its sample. The CDR3 sequence is CSVGGPQTGAYEQYF. The DNA of the CDR3 is TGCAGCGTTGGCGGCCCGCAAACAGGGGCCTACGAGCAGTACTTC. The V call is TRBV29-1, the J call TRBJ2-7; 7 bases are shared with TRBD1. The CDR3 is 15 amino acids. Germline V gene lookup returns CDR1 SQVTM and CDR2 ANQGSEA. After removal of 4 bases from V and 2 bases from J, the junction contained 11 bases not matched to a gene.

The V call is TRBV4-2, the J call TRBJ2-7; 7 nucleotides agree with TRBD1. This CDR3 contains 15 residues. V lost 2 bases to trimming and J lost 2 bases; unmatched junction nucleotides: 6. Germline V CDR1 and CDR2: LGHNA, YNFKEQ. CDR3 DNA sequence: TGTGCCAGCAGCCAACCGGGGACAGCTACCTACGAGCAGTACTTC. It specifies CASSQPGTATYEQYF.